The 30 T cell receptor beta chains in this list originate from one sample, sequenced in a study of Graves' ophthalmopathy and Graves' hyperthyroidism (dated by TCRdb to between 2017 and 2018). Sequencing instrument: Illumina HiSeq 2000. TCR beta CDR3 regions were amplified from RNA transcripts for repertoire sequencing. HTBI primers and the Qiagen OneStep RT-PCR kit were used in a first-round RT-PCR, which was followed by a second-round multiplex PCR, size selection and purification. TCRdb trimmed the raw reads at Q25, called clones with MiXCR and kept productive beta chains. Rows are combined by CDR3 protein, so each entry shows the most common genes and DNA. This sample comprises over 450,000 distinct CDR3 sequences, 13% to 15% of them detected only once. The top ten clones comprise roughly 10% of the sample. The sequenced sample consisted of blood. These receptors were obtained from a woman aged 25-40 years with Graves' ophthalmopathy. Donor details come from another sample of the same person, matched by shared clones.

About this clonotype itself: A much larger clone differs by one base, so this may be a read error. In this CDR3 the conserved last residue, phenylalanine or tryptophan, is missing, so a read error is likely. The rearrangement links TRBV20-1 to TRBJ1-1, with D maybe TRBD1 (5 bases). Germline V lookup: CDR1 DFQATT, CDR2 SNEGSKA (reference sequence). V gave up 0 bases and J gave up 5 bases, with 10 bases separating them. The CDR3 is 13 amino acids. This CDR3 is CSAREGAVTEAFL. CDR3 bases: TGCAGTGCTAGAGAAGGGGCCGTTACTGAAGCTTTCTTG.

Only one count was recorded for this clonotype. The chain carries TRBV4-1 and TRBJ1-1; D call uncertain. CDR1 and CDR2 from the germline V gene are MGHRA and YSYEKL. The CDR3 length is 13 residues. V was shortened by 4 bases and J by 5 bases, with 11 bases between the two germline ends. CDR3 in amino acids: CASSRQEGTEAFF. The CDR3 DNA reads TGCGCCAGCAGCCGCCAGGAGGGAACTGAAGCTTTCTTT.

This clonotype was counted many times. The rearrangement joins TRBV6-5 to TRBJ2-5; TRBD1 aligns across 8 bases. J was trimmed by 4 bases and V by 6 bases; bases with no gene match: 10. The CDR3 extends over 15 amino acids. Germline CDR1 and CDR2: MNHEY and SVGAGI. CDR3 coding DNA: TGTGCCAGCAGATCCGGTGACAGGGGACTAGAGACCCAGTACTTC. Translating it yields CASRSGDRGLETQYF.

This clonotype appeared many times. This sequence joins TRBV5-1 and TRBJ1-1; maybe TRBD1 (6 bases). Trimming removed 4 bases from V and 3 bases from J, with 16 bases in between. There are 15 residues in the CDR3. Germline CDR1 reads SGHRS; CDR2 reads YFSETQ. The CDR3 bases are TGCGCCAGCAGCCCTTCGGGGGCTCCTGACACTGAAGCTTTCTTT. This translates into CASSPSGAPDTEAFF.

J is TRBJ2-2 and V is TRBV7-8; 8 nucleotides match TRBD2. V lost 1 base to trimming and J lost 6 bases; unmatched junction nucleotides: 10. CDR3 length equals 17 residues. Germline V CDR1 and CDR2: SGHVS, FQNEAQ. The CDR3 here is CASSLVLSGGPAGELFF. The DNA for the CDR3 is TGTGCCAGCAGCTTAGTCCTTTCGGGAGGGCCCGCCGGGGAGCTGTTTTTT.

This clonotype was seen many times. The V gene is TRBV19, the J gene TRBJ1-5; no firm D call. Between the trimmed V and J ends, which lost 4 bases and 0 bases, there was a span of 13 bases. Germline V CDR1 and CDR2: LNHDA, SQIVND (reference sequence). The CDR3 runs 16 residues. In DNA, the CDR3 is TGTGCCAGTAGTAGCGGCAGGATTAGTAGCAATCAGCCCCAGCATTTT. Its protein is CASSSGRISSNQPQHF.

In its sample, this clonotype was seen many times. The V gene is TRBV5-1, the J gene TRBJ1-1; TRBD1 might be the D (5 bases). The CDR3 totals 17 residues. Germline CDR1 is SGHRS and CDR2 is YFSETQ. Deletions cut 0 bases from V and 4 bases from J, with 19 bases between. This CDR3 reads CASSLGGLPRGGTEAFF. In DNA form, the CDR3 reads TGCGCCAGCAGCTTGGGGGGCCTTCCTCGGGGAGGCACTGAAGCTTTCTTT.

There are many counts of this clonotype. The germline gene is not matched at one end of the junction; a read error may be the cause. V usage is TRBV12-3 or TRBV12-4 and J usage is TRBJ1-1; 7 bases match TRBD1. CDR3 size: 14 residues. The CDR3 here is CAGSLRQGGGKAFF. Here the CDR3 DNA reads TGTGCCGGCAGTTTACGTCAGGGGGGCGGCAAAGCTTTCTTT.

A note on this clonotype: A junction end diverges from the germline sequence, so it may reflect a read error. The CDR3 region is CAWSAQDTSYERYF. In DNA, the CDR3 is TGTGCCTGGAGTGCACAGGACACCTCATACGAGCGGTACTTC. The J gene is TRBJ2-7, the V gene TRBV30; a possible D gene is TRBD1 (5 bases). Germline assignment: CDR1 GTSNPN and CDR2 SVGIG (reference sequence). This CDR3 has 14 residues.

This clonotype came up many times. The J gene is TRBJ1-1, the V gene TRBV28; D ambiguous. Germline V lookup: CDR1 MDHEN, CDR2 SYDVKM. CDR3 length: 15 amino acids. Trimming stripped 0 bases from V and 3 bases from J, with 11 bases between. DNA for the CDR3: TGTGCCAGCAGTTTATGGCTCGACTGGCACACTGAAGCTTTCTTT. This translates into CASSLWLDWHTEAFF. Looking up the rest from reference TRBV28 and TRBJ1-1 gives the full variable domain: DVKVTQSSRYLVKRTGEKVFLECVQDMDHENMFWYRQDPGLGLRLIYFSYDVKMKEKGDIPEGYSVSREKKERFSLILESASTNQTSMYLCASSLWLDWHTEAFFGQGTRLTVV.

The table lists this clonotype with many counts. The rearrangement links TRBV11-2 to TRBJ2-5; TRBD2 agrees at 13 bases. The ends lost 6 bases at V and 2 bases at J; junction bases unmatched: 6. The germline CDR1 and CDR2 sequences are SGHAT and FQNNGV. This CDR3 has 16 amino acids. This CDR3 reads CASSSKTSGRQETQYF. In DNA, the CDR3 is TGTGCCAGCAGTTCGAAGACTAGCGGGAGGCAAGAGACCCAGTACTTC.

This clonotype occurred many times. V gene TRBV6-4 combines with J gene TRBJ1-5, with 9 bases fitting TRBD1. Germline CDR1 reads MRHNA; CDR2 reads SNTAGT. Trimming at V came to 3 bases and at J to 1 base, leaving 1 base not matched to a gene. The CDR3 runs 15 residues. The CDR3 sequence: CASSETGGSNQPQHF. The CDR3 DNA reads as TGTGCCAGCAGTGAGACAGGGGGGAGCAATCAGCCCCAGCATTTT.

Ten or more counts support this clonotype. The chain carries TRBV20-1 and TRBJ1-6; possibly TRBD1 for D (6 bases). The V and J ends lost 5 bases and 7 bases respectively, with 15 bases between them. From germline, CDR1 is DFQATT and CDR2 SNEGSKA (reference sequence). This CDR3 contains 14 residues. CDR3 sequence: CSAGGGGPNSPLHF. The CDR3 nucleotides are TGCAGTGCTGGGGGCGGGGGACCCAATTCACCCCTCCACTTT.

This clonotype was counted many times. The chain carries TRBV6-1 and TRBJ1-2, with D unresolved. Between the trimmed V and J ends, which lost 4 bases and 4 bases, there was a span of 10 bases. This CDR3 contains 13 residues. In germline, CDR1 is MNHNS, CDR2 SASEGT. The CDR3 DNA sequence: TGTGCCAGCAGTGCCCCAGAAACCTATGGCTACACCTTC. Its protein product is CASSAPETYGYTF.

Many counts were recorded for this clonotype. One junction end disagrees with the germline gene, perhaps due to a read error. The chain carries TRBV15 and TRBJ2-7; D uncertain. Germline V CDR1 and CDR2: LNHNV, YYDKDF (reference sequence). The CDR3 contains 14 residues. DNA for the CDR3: TGTGCCACCAGCGGAGAATCGGACGGCTACGAGCAGTACTTC. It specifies CATSGESDGYEQYF.

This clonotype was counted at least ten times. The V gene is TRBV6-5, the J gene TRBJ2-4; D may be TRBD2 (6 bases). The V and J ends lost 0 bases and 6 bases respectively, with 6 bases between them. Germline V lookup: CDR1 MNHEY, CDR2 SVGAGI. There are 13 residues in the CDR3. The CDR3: CASSYSGGNIQYF. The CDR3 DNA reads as TGTGCCAGCAGTTACTCGGGAGGAAACATTCAGTACTTC.

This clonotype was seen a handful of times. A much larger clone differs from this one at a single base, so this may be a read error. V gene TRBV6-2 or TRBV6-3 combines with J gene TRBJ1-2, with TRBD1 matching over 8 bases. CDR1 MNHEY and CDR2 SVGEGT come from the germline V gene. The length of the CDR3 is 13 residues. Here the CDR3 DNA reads TGTGCCAGCAGTTACTCGACAGGGGATGGCTTCACCTTC. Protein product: CASSYSTGDGFTF.

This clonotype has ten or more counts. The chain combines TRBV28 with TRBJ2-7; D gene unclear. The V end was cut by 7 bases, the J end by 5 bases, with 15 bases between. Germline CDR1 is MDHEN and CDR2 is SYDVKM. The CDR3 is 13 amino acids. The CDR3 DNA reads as TGTGCCAGCACTCTGTCGGTCATGGACGAGCAGTACTTC. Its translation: CASTLSVMDEQYF. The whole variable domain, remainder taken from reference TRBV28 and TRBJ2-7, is DVKVTQSSRYLVKRTGEKVFLECVQDMDHENMFWYRQDPGLGLRLIYFSYDVKMKEKGDIPEGYSVSREKKERFSLILESASTNQTSMYLCASTLSVMDEQYFGPGTRLTVT.

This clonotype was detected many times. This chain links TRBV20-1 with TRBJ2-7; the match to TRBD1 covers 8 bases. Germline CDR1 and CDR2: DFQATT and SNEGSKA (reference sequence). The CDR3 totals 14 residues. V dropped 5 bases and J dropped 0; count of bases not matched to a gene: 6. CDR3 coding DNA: TGCAGTGCTTGGGACAGGATCAGCTCCTACGAGCAGTACTTC. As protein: CSAWDRISSYEQYF.

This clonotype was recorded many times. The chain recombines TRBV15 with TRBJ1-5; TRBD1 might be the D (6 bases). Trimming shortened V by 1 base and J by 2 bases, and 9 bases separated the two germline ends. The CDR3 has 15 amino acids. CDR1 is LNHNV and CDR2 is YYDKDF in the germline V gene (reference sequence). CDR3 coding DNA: TGTGCCACCAGCAGAGTTCGACAGGGCAATCAGCCCCAGCATTTT. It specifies CATSRVRQGNQPQHF.

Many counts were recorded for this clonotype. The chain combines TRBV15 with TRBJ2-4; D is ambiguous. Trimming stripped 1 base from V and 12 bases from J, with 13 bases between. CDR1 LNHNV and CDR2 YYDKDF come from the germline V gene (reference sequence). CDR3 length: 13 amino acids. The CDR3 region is CATSRAEGSDQYF. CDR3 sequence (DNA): TGTGCCACCAGCAGAGCGGAAGGGTCGGATCAGTACTTC.

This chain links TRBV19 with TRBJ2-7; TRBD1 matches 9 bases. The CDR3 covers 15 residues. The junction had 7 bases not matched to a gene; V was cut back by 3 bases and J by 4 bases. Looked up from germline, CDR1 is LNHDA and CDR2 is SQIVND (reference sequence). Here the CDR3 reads CASSIALGQGYEQYF. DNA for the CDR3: TGTGCCAGTAGTATTGCTCTGGGACAGGGATACGAGCAGTACTTC.

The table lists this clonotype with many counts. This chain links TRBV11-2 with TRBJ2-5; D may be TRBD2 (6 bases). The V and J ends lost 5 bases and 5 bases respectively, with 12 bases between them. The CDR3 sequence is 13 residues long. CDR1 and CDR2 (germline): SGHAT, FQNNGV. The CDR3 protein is CASSARGRETQYF. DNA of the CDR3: TGTGCCAGCAGCGCTCGAGGGAGGGAGACCCAGTACTTC.

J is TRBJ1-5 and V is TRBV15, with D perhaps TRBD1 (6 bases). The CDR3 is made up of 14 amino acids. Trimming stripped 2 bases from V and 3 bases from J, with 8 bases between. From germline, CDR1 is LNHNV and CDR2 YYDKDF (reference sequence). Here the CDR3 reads CATSRHRDNQPQHF. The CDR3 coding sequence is TGTGCCACCAGCAGACACAGGGACAATCAGCCCCAGCATTTT.

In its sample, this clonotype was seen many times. CDR3 sequence (DNA): TGTGCCAGTAGTATAGGGGACACCAATCAGCCCCAGCATTTT. Protein product: CASSIGDTNQPQHF. The chain joins TRBV19 to TRBJ1-5; D is perhaps TRBD1 (6 bases). V shed 1 base and J shed 3 bases, with 7 bases lying between them. CDR1 and CDR2 (germline): LNHDA, SQIVND (reference sequence). The CDR3 totals 14 residues.

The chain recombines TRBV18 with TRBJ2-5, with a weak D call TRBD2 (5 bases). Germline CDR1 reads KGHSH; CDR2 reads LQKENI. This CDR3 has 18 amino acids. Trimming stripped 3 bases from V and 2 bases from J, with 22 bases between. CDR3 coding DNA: TGTGCCAGCTCACCCCGGCTTCGGGCGGGCGCAATACAAGAGACCCAGTACTTC. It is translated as CASSPRLRAGAIQETQYF.

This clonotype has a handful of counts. The CDR3 sequence: CAIDQGPNGVAKNIQYF. The CDR3 region has the DNA TGTGCCATAGATCAGGGCCCGAATGGGGTTGCCAAAAACATTCAGTACTTC. The chain is built from TRBV10-3 and TRBJ2-4; possible D gene TRBD1, 5 bases. The CDR3 sequence is 17 residues long. The V gene's germline CDR1 is ENHRY and CDR2 SYGVKD. V lost 9 bases, J lost 1 base, and 22 bases lay in between.

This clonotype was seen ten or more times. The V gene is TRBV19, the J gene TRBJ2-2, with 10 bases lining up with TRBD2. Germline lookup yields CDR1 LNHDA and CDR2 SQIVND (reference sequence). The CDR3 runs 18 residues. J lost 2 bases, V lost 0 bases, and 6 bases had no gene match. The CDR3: CASSIDPRTSGNTGELFF. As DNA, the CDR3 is TGTGCCAGTAGTATAGATCCCCGGACTAGCGGTAACACCGGGGAGCTGTTTTTT.

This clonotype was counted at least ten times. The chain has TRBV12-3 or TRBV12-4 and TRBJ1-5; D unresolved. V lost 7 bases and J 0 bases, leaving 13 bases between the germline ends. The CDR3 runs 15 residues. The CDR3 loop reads CASTEGGNSNQPQHF. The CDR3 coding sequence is TGTGCCAGCACCGAGGGAGGAAATAGCAATCAGCCCCAGCATTTT.

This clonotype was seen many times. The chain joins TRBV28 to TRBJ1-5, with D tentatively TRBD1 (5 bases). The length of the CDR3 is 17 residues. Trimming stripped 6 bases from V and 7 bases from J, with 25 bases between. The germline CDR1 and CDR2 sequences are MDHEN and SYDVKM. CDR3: CASRGFLGAGGGQPQHF. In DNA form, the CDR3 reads TGTGCCAGCAGGGGCTTTCTGGGTGCCGGGGGAGGACAGCCCCAGCATTTT.